The T cell receptor beta chain under discussion was sequenced for a study of blood T cell repertoires in COVID-19. J gave up 1 base and V 4 bases, and 8 bases lay outside the gene matches. Looked up from germline, CDR1 is LNHNV and CDR2 is YYDKDF (reference sequence). CDR3 size: 19 residues. Some clones are missing from TCRdb's copy, which holds only in-frame ones; the method was immunoSEQ multiplex PCR. This sample has tens of thousands of clones, with roughly 90% found just once. The source is a human donor in a cohort sampled during active COVID-19. This chain connects TRBV15 to TRBJ2-3, with 16 bases aligning to TRBD2. The sample was peripheral blood. The CDR3 DNA reads TGTGCCACCAGCACGGGGACTAGCGGGAGGGCCTGGGGCACAGATACGCAGTATTTT. It yields the protein CATSTGTSGRAWGTDTQYF.